Below, 2 T cell receptor beta chains from the same sample are listed, as sequenced in a study of Ad26.COV2.S vaccination and SARS-CoV-2 variants (dated by TCRdb to 2020 to 2022). The method behind the library was the immunoSEQ multiplex PCR assay. TCRdb retrieved this table from immuneACCESS and kept in-frame rearrangements only. Not all clones are present; in checked studies, unresolved V genes account for under half, and no reason is known for the remainder. In this sample the table shows about 440,000 clones, around 91% of which occur a single time. The ten largest clonotypes hold approximately 4.5% of the sample. The treatment or condition label on this specimen signifies: roughly 20 received Ad26.COV2.S at low or high dose, single or two shots; 5 received placebo; per-sample allocation not given. Repertoires of vaccine and placebo recipients were sequenced from samples collected on day 63 after the first injection.

The starting material was peripheral blood, obtained in a trial of Ad26.COV2.S vaccine versus placebo. These receptors came from a person aged 18-60 years who received the Ad26.COV2.S COVID-19 vaccine or a placebo.

This chain joins TRBV7-2 and TRBJ2-7; 7 bases match TRBD1. CDR1 is SGHTA, CDR2 FQGNSA, per germline. V lost 2 bases, J lost 1 base, and 5 bases stayed unmatched. This CDR3 has 15 residues. The DNA of the CDR3 is TGTGCCAGCAGCTTAAAGGGGGCGAGTTCCTACGAGCAGTACTTC. Amino acids: CASSLKGASSYEQYF.

In this sample, this clone turned up once. The chain links TRBV14 to TRBJ2-7; TRBD2 aligns across 10 bases. This CDR3 is built from 19 residues. The V gene end was trimmed by 3 bases and the J gene end by 0 bases; junction bases not matched to a gene: 14. CDR1 and CDR2 (germline): SGHDN, FVKESK. The CDR3 DNA follows: TGTGCCAGCAGCCAGCGCACTAGCGGGATACTATCGATCTCCTACGAGCAGTACTTC. The encoded protein is CASSQRTSGILSISYEQYF.